Sequencing of this T cell receptor beta chain was carried out in a study of blood T cell repertoires in COVID-19. Method: immunoSEQ multiplex PCR; TCRdb's copy keeps in-frame clones and lacks some. The sample lists about 220,000 clones, 80% to 90% seen once, with roughly 5% in the top ten. The CDR3 contains 14 residues. V shed 2 bases and J shed 3 bases, with 11 bases lying between them. Germline V lookup: CDR1 SNHLY, CDR2 FYNNEI. The source material was peripheral blood. This receptor was taken from a woman in her fifties or sixties who had recovered from COVID-19. The chain couples TRBV2 to TRBJ2-7; D is perhaps TRBD1 (6 bases). The CDR3 sequence: CASSERDNSYEQYF. The CDR3 DNA reads TGTGCCAGCAGTGAAAGGGACAATAGCTACGAGCAGTACTTC.